This TCR beta chain was recorded in a study of post-analysis software for immune sequencing data (dated by TCRdb to 2013 to 2016). About the study as a whole: Recorded disease courses included relapsing-remitting, secondary progressive and progressive-relapsing multiple sclerosis, with some patients lacking subtype annotation. Patient repertoires were compared against some twelve previously published healthy control repertoires from donors aged 6 to 25 years. A subset of samples was prepared in parallel using single-end sample barcoding, then pooled and co-amplified after Illumina adapter ligation. Study-wide findings and limitations: Significantly lower normalized Chao1 diversity was found in multiple sclerosis patients than in controls, suggesting substantial peripheral T-cell clonal expansion. When samples were clustered directly using the F measure, samples prepared in the same batch co-clustered strongly, which prompted a batch-effect correction. Patients showed significantly higher frequencies than controls for a handful of TRBV segments, among them TRBV5-6, TRBV5-1 and TRBV20-1. The multiple sclerosis patient group was slightly younger than the control group.

In the case of this clonotype: Which antigen it targets is not known. No qualities accompany the bases; no much larger clone lies one base away.

Library method: PCR. The run used an Illumina HiSeq 2500. Unique molecular identifiers were incorporated into TCR beta cDNA libraries to reduce PCR and sequencing biases. Per 1 to 10 million input T cells, 500,000 or so cDNA molecules were obtained, such that each molecule approximated one T cell. The same protocol used for the earlier healthy control dataset was applied to prepare and sequence the patient libraries. Within a given batch, samples were prepared together, multiplexed and sequenced on the same HiSeq lane. In the authors' own workflow: Raw barcoded reads were processed with MIGEC, and single-read molecular identifier groups were discarded before consensus assembly and CDR3 extraction. Clonotype tables were post-analysed with VDJtools, normalizing diversity by down-sampling all datasets to the smallest sample size. To correct batch-related cross-sample contamination, repertoire overlap clustering matched CDR3 amino acid sequences but not nucleotide sequences. The raw public data were reprocessed by TCRdb itself: fastp quality trimming at Q25, MiXCR clonotype calling, in-frame beta chains only. Each CDR3 protein gets just one entry, which takes the most common genes and DNA from the rows behind it. These V and J calls originate from TCRdb's pipeline instead of the authors' own analysis. The sample data list a few hundred thousand distinct CDR3 sequences, and roughly 45% of these were observed just once. The top ten clonotypes cover 12% of the sample.

The CDR3 runs 12 residues from the cysteine to the phenylalanine. CDR3 DNA is the only sequence kept; it has 36 bases, read in frame from the first base. V loses 5 bases of germline sequence and J loses 6 bases, and the interval between the two ends is 11 bases. In the germline V gene, CDR1 corresponds to MGHDK and CDR2 to SYGVNS. To demonstrate the VDJtools post-analysis software, TCR beta repertoires were profiled from the peripheral blood of roughly 14 young patients with multiple sclerosis. Multiple sclerosis patients were children and adolescents aged roughly 6 to 17 years. The sample was blood. The chain couples TRBV25-1 to TRBJ2-7; the D gene is unclear. The receptor was isolated from a girl aged 5 to 17 with multiple sclerosis. The bases are TGTGCCAGCAGTCTGGGGTCGAGCGAGCAGTACTTC. It translates to CASSLGSSEQYF.